This T cell receptor (beta chain) stems from a study of shared clonotypes between healthy human individuals. The method was immunoSEQ multiplex PCR; TCRdb's version includes in-frame clones alone and lacks a portion of them. This repertoire shows roughly 2.2 million clones, over 90% found once; its top ten account for about 0.41%. Details on this clone: Its matching antigen is unknown.

General observations from the study: Non-shared clonotypes displayed generation probabilities falling below those of clonotypes present in all four donors.

V was shortened by 2 bases and J by 2 bases, with 7 bases between the two germline ends. Looked up from germline, CDR1 is SGHRS and CDR2 is YFSETQ. The CDR3 sequence is 13 residues long. This sequence originates from a man younger than 35 in good health. Some clones in this sample may be carry-over from other donors' samples. Material for sequencing was naive CD4+ T cells from PBMCs. Subset in this sample: CD45RA+ positively selected. The gene calls are TRBV5-1 and TRBJ1-2; D not resolved. CDR3 coding DNA: TGCGCCAGCAGCTTCGGGGAAAACTATGGCTACACCTTC. The encoded protein is CASSFGENYGYTF.